A selection of T cell receptor beta chains follows, all from one sample in a study of T cell responses to AZD1222 COVID-19 vaccine. Method: immunoSEQ multiplex PCR; TCRdb's copy keeps in-frame clones and lacks some. The sample has about 100,000 clones; roughly 90% are singletons. The input for sequencing was peripheral blood, taken on day 0 of AZD1222 vaccination. These receptors all stem from an adult in good health. Both conserved end residues are part of each CDR3. D genes are given only for firm matches. A row's size may be missing; if present it is once, few, many or a size class.

TRBV7-9	TRBJ1-1	.	.	CASSSSTVNTEAFF	TGTGCCAGCAGCTCCTCGACAGTGAACACTGAAGCTTTCTTT
TRBV2	TRBJ2-7	.	.	CASSDLGGLYEQYF	TGTGCCAGCAGTGACCTGGGTGGGCTCTACGAGCAGTACTTC
TRBV10-2	TRBJ2-2	few	TRBD1	CASRVGQGASKTGELFF	TGCGCCAGCCGAGTCGGACAGGGGGCTTCTAAGACCGGGGAGCTGTTTTTT
TRBV30	TRBJ1-6	.	.	CAWSATGGDSPLHF	TGTGCCTGGAGCGCAACCGGAGGCGATTCACCCCTCCACTTT
TRBV30	TRBJ2-5	.	.	CAWSGGGETQYF	TGTGCCTGGAGTGGAGGGGGGGAGACCCAGTACTTC
TRBV12-3/TRBV12-4	TRBJ2-1	.	.	CASSLIGLHEQFF	TGTGCCAGCAGTTTAATCGGCTTACATGAGCAGTTCTTC
TRBV6-6	TRBJ1-5	.	.	CASSYGLGQPQHF	TGTGCCAGCAGTTACGGTTTAGGTCAGCCCCAGCATTTT
TRBV5-1	TRBJ2-7	.	.	CASKTGTTSYEQYF	TGCGCCAGTAAAACCGGGACAACTTCCTACGAGCAGTACTTC
TRBV5-1	TRBJ2-6	.	.	CASSLGPAEGANVLTF	TGCGCCAGCAGCTTGGGCCCGGCGGAAGGGGCCAACGTCCTGACTTTC
TRBV10-3	TRBJ2-7	.	.	CAISERLAGGGGSYEQYF	TGTGCCATCAGTGAGAGATTGGCAGGGGGGGGAGGCTCCTACGAGCAGTACTTC
TRBV18	TRBJ1-1	.	TRBD1	CASSPTTGGRGLGEAFF	TGTGCCAGCTCACCGACAACAGGGGGCAGGGGGCTGGGTGAAGCTTTCTTT
TRBV30	TRBJ1-1	.	.	CAWSPTEGGPTEAFF	TGTGCCTGGAGTCCGACAGAGGGAGGCCCCACTGAAGCTTTCTTT
TRBV11-3	TRBJ2-6	few	.	CASSLVAGANVLTF	TGTGCCAGCAGTTTAGTGGCTGGGGCCAACGTCCTGACTTTC
TRBV5-8	TRBJ1-1	.	.	CASMTRNVVSNTEAFF	TGTGCCAGCATGACAAGGAATGTAGTTTCCAACACTGAAGCTTTCTTT
TRBV5-4	TRBJ2-7	.	TRBD1	CASSPGRTGGGYEQYF	TGTGCCAGCAGCCCCGGACGGACAGGGGGAGGATACGAGCAGTACTTC
TRBV9	TRBJ1-1	.	TRBD1	CASSVVTGSTEAFF	TGTGCCAGCAGCGTAGTGACAGGGTCCACTGAAGCTTTCTTT
TRBV6-5	TRBJ2-2	.	TRBD1	CASAGTGGSTGELFF	TGTGCCAGCGCCGGGACAGGGGGAAGCACCGGGGAGCTGTTTTTT
TRBV5-5	TRBJ1-5	.	.	CASSSLGGGNQPQHF	TGTGCCAGCAGCTCCTTGGGGGGCGGCAATCAGCCCCAGCATTTT
TRBV5-4	TRBJ2-1	once	TRBD2	CASNSPGLAGKSSYNEQFF	TGTGCCAGCAATAGCCCGGGACTAGCGGGGAAAAGCTCCTACAATGAGCAGTTCTTC
TRBV3-1/TRBV3-2	TRBJ2-1	.	.	CASSPDLRNEQFF	TGTGCCAGCAGCCCAGACCTGCGCAATGAGCAGTTCTTC
TRBV29-1	TRBJ2-7	.	.	CSVAVPSYEQYF	TGCAGCGTTGCGGTCCCCTCCTACGAGCAGTACTTC
TRBV29-1	TRBJ1-2	.	.	CSVAGATGWNYGYTF	TGCAGCGTTGCTGGGGCCACGGGATGGAACTATGGCTACACCTTC